Listed below are T cell receptor beta chains from one sample, sequenced in a study of T cell responses to AZD1222 COVID-19 vaccine. Here immunoSEQ multiplex PCR was the method, and the copy in TCRdb shows in-frame clones only, minus some. This table holds 15,000 to 20,000 clones, about 80% found once. The sample here was peripheral blood, taken 28 days after the second AZD1222 dose. The receptors here all came from an adult who received the AZD1222 COVID-19 vaccine. Each CDR3 is given with its conserved first and last residue. The D gene is left open where the match is weak. Only some rows state a clone size, as once, few, many or a class for expanded clones.

v_call: TRBV5-6; d_call: NA; clone_size: NA; j_call: TRBJ2-7; cdr3_aa: CASSFVSLPREQYF; cdr3_nt: TGTGCCAGCAGCTTCGTATCCCTCCCGAGGGAGCAGTACTTC
v_call: TRBV18; d_call: NA; clone_size: NA; j_call: TRBJ2-1; cdr3_aa: CASSQLDRDNEQFF; cdr3_nt: TGTGCCAGCTCACAACTTGACAGAGACAATGAGCAGTTCTTC
v_call: TRBV15; d_call: NA; clone_size: NA; j_call: TRBJ1-1; cdr3_aa: CATSSPWDHEAFF; cdr3_nt: TGTGCCACCAGCAGTCCCTGGGACCATGAAGCTTTCTTT
v_call: TRBV3-1/TRBV3-2; d_call: NA; clone_size: few; j_call: TRBJ1-1; cdr3_aa: CASSQVESNTEAFF; cdr3_nt: TGTGCCAGCAGCCAAGTTGAGTCGAACACTGAAGCTTTCTTT
v_call: TRBV28; d_call: TRBD1; clone_size: NA; j_call: TRBJ1-5; cdr3_aa: CASSYRGLGNQPQHF; cdr3_nt: TGTGCCAGCAGTTACAGGGGGTTAGGCAATCAGCCCCAGCATTTT
v_call: TRBV12-3/TRBV12-4; d_call: NA; clone_size: NA; j_call: TRBJ2-2; cdr3_aa: CASSGENTGELFF; cdr3_nt: TGTGCCAGCAGTGGAGAGAACACCGGGGAGCTGTTTTTT
v_call: TRBV5-1; d_call: NA; clone_size: NA; j_call: TRBJ2-3; cdr3_aa: CASGPGTQSTDTQYF; cdr3_nt: TGCGCCAGCGGACCCGGGACACAGAGCACAGATACGCAGTATTTT
v_call: TRBV9; d_call: NA; clone_size: NA; j_call: TRBJ2-1; cdr3_aa: CASSVGGVINEQFF; cdr3_nt: TGTGCCAGCAGCGTAGGGGGGGTAATCAATGAGCAGTTCTTC
v_call: TRBV9; d_call: NA; clone_size: NA; j_call: TRBJ1-2; cdr3_aa: CASSVGQSNYGYTF; cdr3_nt: TGTGCCAGCAGCGTAGGGCAGAGTAACTATGGCTACACCTTC
v_call: TRBV6-2/TRBV6-3; d_call: NA; clone_size: NA; j_call: TRBJ2-7; cdr3_aa: CASSPLFVGTSYEQYF; cdr3_nt: TGTGCCAGCAGTCCCCTCTTTGTAGGGACCTCCTACGAGCAGTACTTC
v_call: TRBV29-1; d_call: TRBD1; clone_size: NA; j_call: TRBJ1-5; cdr3_aa: CSVVFDRGQPQHF; cdr3_nt: TGCAGCGTTGTATTTGACAGGGGACAGCCCCAGCATTTT
v_call: TRBV4-3; d_call: NA; clone_size: NA; j_call: TRBJ1-2; cdr3_aa: CASSQGGWQGPRSGYTF; cdr3_nt: TGCGCCAGCAGCCAAGGGGGGTGGCAGGGGCCGAGGAGTGGCTACACCTTC
v_call: TRBV10-3; d_call: TRBD2; clone_size: NA; j_call: TRBJ2-5; cdr3_aa: CAIREGTSGGVQETQYF; cdr3_nt: TGTGCCATCAGAGAGGGGACTAGCGGGGGGGTACAAGAGACCCAGTACTTC
v_call: TRBV5-8; d_call: NA; clone_size: NA; j_call: TRBJ1-4; cdr3_aa: CASSPGRYNEKLFF; cdr3_nt: TGTGCCAGCAGCCCGGGACGGTACAATGAAAAACTGTTTTTT
v_call: TRBV7-9; d_call: NA; clone_size: NA; j_call: TRBJ2-1; cdr3_aa: CASSLRGANEQFF; cdr3_nt: TGTGCCAGCAGCTTAAGGGGGGCCAATGAGCAGTTCTTC
v_call: TRBV6-6; d_call: NA; clone_size: once; j_call: TRBJ1-1; cdr3_aa: CASRDTQNTEAFF; cdr3_nt: TGTGCCTCACGGGACACCCAGAACACTGAAGCTTTCTTT
v_call: TRBV2; d_call: TRBD1; clone_size: NA; j_call: TRBJ2-7; cdr3_aa: CASSELRTGDYEQYF; cdr3_nt: TGTGCCAGCAGTGAACTGAGGACAGGGGACTACGAGCAGTACTTC